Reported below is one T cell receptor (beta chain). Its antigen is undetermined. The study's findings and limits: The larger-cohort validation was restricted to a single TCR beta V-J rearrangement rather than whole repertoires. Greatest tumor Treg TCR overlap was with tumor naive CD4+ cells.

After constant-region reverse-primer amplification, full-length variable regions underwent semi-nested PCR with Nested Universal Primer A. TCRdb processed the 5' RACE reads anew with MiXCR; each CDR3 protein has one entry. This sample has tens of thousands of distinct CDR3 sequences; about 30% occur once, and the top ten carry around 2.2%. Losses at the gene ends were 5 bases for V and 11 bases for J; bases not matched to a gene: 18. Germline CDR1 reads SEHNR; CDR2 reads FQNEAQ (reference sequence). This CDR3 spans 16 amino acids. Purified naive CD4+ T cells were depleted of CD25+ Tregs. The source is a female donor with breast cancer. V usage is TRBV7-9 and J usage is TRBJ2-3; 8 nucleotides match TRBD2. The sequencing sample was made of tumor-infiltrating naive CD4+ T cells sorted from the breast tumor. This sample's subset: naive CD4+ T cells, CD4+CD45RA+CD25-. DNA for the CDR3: TGTGCCAGCAGCCCCAGGAGAGCGGGAGCGTACAATGAGCAGTATTTT. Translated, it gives CASSPRRAGAYNEQYF.